The clone carrying this T cell receptor (beta chain) showed up just a few times. CDR3 length: 14 amino acids. Trimming left V 8 bases short and J 8 bases short, with 21 bases between. Germline CDR1 LNHDA, CDR2 SQIVND (reference sequence). This sample was taken from a study of blood T cell repertoires in COVID-19. Study-level background: COVID-19 samples collected from the United States, Italy and Spain covered acute and convalescent phases. Sources were T cells, B-cell-depleted T cells, or PBMCs; the material itself was cDNA or gDNA.

Seattle researchers signed up patients amid active infection and tracked them longitudinally. Method: immunoSEQ multiplex PCR; TCRdb's copy keeps in-frame clones and lacks some. The sample records approximately 440,000 clones, about 91% being singletons. The receptor's source is a woman between 50 and 59 years old with COVID-19, enrolled during active disease. The chain has TRBV19 and TRBJ1-2; perhaps TRBD1 as D (6 bases). The source material was peripheral blood. This CDR3 reads CASGHSSGEGGYTF. Written as DNA, the CDR3 is TGTGCCAGTGGCCACAGTTCAGGGGAAGGCGGCTACACCTTC.